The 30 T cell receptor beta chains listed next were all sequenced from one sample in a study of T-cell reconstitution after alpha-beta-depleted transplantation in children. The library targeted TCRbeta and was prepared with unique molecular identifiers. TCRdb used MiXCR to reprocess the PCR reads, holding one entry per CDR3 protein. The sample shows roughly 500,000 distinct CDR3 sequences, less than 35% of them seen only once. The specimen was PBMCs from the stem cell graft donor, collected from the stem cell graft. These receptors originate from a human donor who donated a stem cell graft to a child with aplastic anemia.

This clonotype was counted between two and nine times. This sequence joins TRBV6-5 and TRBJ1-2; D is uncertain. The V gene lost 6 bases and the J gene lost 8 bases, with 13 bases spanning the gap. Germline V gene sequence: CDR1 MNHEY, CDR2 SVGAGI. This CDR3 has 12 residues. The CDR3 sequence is CASSRTARGYTF. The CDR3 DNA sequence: TGTGCCAGCAGCCGGACCGCGCGCGGCTACACCTTC.

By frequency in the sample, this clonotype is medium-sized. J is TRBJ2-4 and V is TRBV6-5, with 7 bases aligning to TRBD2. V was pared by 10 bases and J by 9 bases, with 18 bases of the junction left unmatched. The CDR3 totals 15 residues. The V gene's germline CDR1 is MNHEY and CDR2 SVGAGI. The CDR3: CATSDGREEGGIQYF. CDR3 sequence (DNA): TGTGCCACCTCCGATGGGAGGGAGGAGGGCGGCATTCAGTACTTC.

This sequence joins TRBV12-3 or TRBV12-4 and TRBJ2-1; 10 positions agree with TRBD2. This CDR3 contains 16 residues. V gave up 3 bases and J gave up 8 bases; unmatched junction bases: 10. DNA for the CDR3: TGTGCCAGCAGTTTTTTCATCGCTAGCGGGAGCGATGAGCAGTTCTTC. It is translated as CASSFFIASGSDEQFF.

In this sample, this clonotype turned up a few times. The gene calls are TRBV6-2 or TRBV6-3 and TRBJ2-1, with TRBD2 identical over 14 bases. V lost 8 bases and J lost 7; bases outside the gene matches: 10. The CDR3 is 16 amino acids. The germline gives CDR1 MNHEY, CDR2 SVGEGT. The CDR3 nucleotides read TGTGCCAGCCGAGACGGGACTAGCGGGAGTGGGAATGAGCAGTTCTTC. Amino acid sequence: CASRDGTSGSGNEQFF.

CDR3 nucleotide sequence: TGTGCCAGCAGCATGGGGGGCGCTTTTGGCTACACCTTC. Its protein product is CASSMGGAFGYTF. This chain joins TRBV27 and TRBJ1-2; D perhaps matches TRBD1 (6 bases). The CDR3 extends over 13 amino acids. Trimming took off 6 bases at V and 7 bases at J, with 15 bases between the two ends. Germline lookup yields CDR1 MNHEY and CDR2 SMNVEV (reference sequence).

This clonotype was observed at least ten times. CDR3 coding DNA: TGCGCCAGCAGCATGGGAGGGAACTATGGCTACACCTTC. Amino acid sequence: CASSMGGNYGYTF. V gene TRBV5-1 combines with J gene TRBJ1-2; D remains unclear. The CDR3 sequence is 13 residues long. Looked up from germline, CDR1 is SGHRS and CDR2 is YFSETQ. The V gene lost 4 bases and the J gene lost 2 bases, with 9 bases spanning the gap. Looking up the rest from reference TRBV5-1 and TRBJ1-2 gives the full variable domain: KAGVTQTPRYLIKTRGQQVTLSCSPISGHRSVSWYQQTPGQGLQFLFEYFSETQRNKGNFPGRFSGRQFSNSRSEMNVSTLELGDSALYLCASSMGGNYGYTFGSGTRLTVV.

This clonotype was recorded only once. CDR3 protein: CASSPDTRPNTGELFF. CDR3 sequence (DNA): TGCGCCAGCAGCCCGGACACCCGGCCGAACACCGGGGAGCTGTTTTTT. V gene TRBV5-1 combines with J gene TRBJ2-2; weak D call: TRBD1 (5 bases). Trimming took 4 bases from V and 0 from J, leaving 13 bases between them. Looked up from germline, CDR1 is SGHRS and CDR2 is YFSETQ. The CDR3 runs to 16 residues. The full variable domain, with the rest looked up from reference TRBV5-1 and TRBJ2-2, is KAGVTQTPRYLIKTRGQQVTLSCSPISGHRSVSWYQQTPGQGLQFLFEYFSETQRNKGNFPGRFSGRQFSNSRSEMNVSTLELGDSALYLCASSPDTRPNTGELFFGEGSRLTVL.

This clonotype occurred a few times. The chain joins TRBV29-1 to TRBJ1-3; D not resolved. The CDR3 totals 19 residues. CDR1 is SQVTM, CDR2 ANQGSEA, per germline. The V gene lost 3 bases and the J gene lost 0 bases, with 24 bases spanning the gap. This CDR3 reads CSVDWGEGTQTPSGNTIYF. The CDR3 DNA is TGCAGCGTTGACTGGGGAGAGGGAACCCAGACGCCCTCTGGAAACACCATATATTTT. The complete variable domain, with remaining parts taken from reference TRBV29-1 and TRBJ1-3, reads SAVISQKPSRDICQRGTSLTIQCQVDSQVTMMFWYRQQPGQSLTLIATANQGSEATYESGFVIDKFPISRPNLTFSTLTVSNMSPEDSSIYLCSVDWGEGTQTPSGNTIYFGEGSWLTVV.

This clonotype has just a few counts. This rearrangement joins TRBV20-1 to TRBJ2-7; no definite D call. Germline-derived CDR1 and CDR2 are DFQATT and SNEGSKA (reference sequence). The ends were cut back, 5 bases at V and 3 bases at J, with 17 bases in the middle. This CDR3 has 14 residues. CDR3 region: CSAYQDQAGYEQYF. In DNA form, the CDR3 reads TGCAGTGCTTATCAGGATCAGGCAGGCTACGAGCAGTACTTC.

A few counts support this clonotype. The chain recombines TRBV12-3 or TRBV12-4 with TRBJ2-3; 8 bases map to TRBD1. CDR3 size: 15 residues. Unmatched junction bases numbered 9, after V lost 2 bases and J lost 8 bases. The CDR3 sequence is CASSLRDRTQGTQYF. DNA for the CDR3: TGTGCCAGCAGTTTACGGGACAGGACACAGGGTACGCAGTATTTT.

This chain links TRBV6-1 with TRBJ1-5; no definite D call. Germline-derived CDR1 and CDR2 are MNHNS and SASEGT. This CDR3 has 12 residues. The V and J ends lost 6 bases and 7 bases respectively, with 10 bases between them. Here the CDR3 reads CASRDWKQPQHF. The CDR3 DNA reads TGTGCCAGCAGGGACTGGAAGCAGCCCCAGCATTTT.

CDR3 sequence reads: CASSPRTVQTGANVLTF. The DNA for the CDR3 is TGTGCCAGCAGCCCTAGGACAGTCCAGACTGGGGCCAACGTCCTGACTTTC. The rearrangement uses TRBV4-2 and TRBJ2-6, with D possibly TRBD1 on 6 matching bases. Trimming took 4 bases from V and 2 from J, leaving 15 bases between them. The germline V gene has CDR1 LGHNA and CDR2 YNFKEQ. There are 17 residues in the CDR3.

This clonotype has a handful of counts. This CDR3 reads CASSLVPLAGVVNEQFF. CDR3 sequence (DNA): TGTGCCAGCAGCTTAGTCCCGCTAGCGGGAGTGGTCAATGAGCAGTTCTTC. The chain joins TRBV7-8 to TRBJ2-1; 10 nucleotides line up with TRBD2. Germline CDR1 and CDR2: SGHVS and FQNEAQ. The trim removed 1 base at V and 6 bases at J, leaving 9 bases unmatched. CDR3 length equals 17 residues. Full variable domain (outside the CDR3, taken from reference TRBV7-8 and TRBJ2-1): GAGVSQSPRYKVAKRGQDVALRCDPISGHVSLFWYQQALGQGPEFLTYFQNEAQLDKSGLPSDRFFAERPEGSVSTLKIQRTQQEDSAVYLCASSLVPLAGVVNEQFFGPGTRLTVL.

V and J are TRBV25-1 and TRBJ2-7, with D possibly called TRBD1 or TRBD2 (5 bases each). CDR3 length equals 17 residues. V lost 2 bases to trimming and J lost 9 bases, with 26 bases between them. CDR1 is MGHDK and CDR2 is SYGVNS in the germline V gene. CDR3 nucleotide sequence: TGTGCCAGCAGTGAAACAAACCAAGCCGGGACCGACTTCGGGCAGTACTTC. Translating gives CASSETNQAGTDFGQYF.

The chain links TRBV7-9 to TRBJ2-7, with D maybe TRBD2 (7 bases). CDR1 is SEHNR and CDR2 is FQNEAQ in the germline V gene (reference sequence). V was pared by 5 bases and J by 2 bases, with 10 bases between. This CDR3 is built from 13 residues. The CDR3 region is CASSPGGPYEQYV. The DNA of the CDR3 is TGTGCCAGCAGCCCGGGGGGCCCCTACGAGCAGTACGTC.

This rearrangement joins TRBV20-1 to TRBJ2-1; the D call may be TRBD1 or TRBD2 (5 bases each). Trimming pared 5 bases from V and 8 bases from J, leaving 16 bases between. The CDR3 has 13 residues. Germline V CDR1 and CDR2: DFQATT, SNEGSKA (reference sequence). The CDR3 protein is CSALGPRGDEQFF. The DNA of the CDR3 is TGCAGTGCTTTGGGCCCCCGAGGGGATGAGCAGTTCTTC.

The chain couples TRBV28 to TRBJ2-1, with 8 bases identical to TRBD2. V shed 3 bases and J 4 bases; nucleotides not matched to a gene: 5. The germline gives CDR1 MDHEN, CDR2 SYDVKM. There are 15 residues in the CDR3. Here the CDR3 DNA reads TGTGCCAGCAGTTTTCTAGCGGGCCCATACAATGAGCAGTTCTTC. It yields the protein CASSFLAGPYNEQFF.

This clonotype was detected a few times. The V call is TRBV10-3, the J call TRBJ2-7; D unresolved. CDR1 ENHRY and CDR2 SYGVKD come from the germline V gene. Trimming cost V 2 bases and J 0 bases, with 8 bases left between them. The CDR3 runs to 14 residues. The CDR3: CAISEGPSSYEQYV. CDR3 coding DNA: TGTGCCATCAGTGAGGGCCCCAGCTCCTACGAGCAGTACGTC.

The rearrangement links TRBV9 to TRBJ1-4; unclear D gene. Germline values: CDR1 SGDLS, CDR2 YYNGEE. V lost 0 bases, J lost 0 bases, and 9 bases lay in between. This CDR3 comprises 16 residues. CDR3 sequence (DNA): TGTGCCAGCAGCGTAGGACCAGCGACAACTAATGAAAAACTGTTTTTT. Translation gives CASSVGPATTNEKLFF. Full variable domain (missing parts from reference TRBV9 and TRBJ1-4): DSGVTQTPKHLITATGQRVTLRCSPRSGDLSVYWYQQSLDQGLQFLIQYYNGEERAKGNILERFSAQQFPDLHSELNLSSLELGDSALYFCASSVGPATTNEKLFFGSGTQLSVL.

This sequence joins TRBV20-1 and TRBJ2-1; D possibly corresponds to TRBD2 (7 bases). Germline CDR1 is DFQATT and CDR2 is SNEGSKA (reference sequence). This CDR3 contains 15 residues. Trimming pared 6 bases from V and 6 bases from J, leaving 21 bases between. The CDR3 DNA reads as TGCAGTGCCCCAGGGGCTAGCGGAGCCTCCAATGAGCAGTTCTTC. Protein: CSAPGASGASNEQFF.

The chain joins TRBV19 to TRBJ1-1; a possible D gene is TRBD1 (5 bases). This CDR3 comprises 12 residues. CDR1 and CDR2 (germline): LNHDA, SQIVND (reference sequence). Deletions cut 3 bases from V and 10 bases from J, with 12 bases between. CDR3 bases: TGTGCCAGTAGTATGAAGCCAGGGTTAGCTTTCTTT. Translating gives CASSMKPGLAFF.

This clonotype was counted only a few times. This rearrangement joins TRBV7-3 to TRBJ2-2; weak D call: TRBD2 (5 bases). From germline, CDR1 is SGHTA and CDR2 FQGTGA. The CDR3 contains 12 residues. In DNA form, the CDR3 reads TGTGCGGCGGGCGCGAACACCGGGGAGCTGTTTTTT. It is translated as CAAGANTGELFF.

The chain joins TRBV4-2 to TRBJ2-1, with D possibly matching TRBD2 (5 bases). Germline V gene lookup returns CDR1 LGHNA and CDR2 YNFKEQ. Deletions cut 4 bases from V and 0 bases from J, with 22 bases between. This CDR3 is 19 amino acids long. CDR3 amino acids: CASSRPGSRPQNSYNEQFF. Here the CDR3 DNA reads TGTGCCAGCAGCCGTCCGGGATCCCGACCTCAGAACTCCTACAATGAGCAGTTCTTC.

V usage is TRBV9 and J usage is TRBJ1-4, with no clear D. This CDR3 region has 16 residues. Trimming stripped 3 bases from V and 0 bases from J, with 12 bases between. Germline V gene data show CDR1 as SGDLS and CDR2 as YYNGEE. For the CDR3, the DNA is TGTGCCAGCAGCGATTCGCAGCATTCAACTAATGAAAAACTGTTTTTT. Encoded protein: CASSDSQHSTNEKLFF.

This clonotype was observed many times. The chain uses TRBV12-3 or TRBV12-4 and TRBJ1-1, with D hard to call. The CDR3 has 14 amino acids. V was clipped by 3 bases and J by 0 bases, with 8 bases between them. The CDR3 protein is CASSFSQMNTEAFF. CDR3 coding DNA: TGTGCCAGCAGTTTCAGTCAAATGAACACTGAAGCTTTCTTT.

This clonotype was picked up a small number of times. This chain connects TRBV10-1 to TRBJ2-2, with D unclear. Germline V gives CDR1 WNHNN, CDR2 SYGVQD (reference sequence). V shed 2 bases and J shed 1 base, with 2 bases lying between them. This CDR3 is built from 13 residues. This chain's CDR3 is CASSEGNTGELFF. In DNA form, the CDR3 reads TGCGCCAGCAGTGAGGGGAACACCGGGGAGCTGTTTTTT.

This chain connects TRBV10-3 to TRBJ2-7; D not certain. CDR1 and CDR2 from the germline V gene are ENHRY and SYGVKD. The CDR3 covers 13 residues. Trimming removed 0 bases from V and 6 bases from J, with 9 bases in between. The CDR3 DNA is TGTGCCATCAGTGAGTCGATACTGGGCGAGCAGTACGTC. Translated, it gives CAISESILGEQYV.

Here the CDR3 DNA reads TGTGCCAGCAGCGCCCTACGGGACGGGAACACTGAAGCTTTCTTT. Amino acid sequence: CASSALRDGNTEAFF. The chain recombines TRBV9 with TRBJ1-1; D may be TRBD1 (5 bases). The V gene's germline CDR1 is SGDLS and CDR2 YYNGEE. This CDR3 spans 15 amino acids. Trimming stripped 3 bases from V and 1 base from J, with 13 bases between.

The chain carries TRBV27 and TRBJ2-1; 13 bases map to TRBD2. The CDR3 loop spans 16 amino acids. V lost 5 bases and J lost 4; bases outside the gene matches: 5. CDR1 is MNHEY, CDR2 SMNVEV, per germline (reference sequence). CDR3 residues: CASSAGTSGNYNEQFF. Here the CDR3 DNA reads TGTGCCAGCAGTGCGGGGACTAGCGGGAATTACAATGAGCAGTTCTTC.

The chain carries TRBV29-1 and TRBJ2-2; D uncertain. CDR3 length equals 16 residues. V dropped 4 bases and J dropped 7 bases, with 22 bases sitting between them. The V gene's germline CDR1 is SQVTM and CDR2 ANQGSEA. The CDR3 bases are TGCAGCGTTGTTGAGGCTAGACCCAATAAGGGCGGGGAGCTGTTTTTT. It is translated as CSVVEARPNKGGELFF.